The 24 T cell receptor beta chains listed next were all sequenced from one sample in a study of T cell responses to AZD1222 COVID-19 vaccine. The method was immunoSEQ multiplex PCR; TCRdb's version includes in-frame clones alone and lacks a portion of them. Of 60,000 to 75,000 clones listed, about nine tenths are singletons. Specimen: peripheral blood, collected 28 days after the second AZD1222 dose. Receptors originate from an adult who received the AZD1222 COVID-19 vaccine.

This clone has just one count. CDR3 region: CASNPGGYQETQYF. CDR3 DNA sequence: TGTGCCAGCAATCCGGGGGGGTATCAAGAGACCCAGTACTTC. The rearrangement joins TRBV7-2 to TRBJ2-5, with 8 positions matching TRBD2. Germline V lookup: CDR1 SGHTA, CDR2 FQGNSA. CDR3 length: 14 residues. Unmatched junction bases numbered 6, after V lost 7 bases and J lost 2 bases.

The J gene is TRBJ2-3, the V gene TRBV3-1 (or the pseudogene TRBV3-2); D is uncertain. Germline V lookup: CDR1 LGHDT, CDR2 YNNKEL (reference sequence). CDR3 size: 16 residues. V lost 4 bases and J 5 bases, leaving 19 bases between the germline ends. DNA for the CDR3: TGTGCCAGCAGCCTCTCTGGCGGTGGCCTGCGAGATACGCAGTATTTT. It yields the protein CASSLSGGGLRDTQYF.

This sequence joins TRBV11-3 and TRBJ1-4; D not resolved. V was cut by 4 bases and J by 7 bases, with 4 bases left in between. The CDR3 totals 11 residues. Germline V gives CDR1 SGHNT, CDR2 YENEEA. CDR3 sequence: CASSSVEKLFF. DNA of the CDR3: TGTGCCAGCAGCTCGGTTGAAAAACTGTTTTTT.

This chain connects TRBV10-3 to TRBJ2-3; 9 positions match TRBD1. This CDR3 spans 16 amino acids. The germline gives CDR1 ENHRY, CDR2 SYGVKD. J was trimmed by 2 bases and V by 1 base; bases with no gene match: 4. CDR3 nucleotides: TGTGCCATCAGTGAGTTCGGGACAGGGAACACAGATACGCAGTATTTT. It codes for CAISEFGTGNTDTQYF.

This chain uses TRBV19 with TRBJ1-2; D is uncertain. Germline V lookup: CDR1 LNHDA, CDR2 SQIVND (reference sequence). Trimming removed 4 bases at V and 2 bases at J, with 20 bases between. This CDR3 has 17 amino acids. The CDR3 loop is CASSNGGLVVKNYGYTF. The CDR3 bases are TGTGCCAGTAGTAATGGAGGATTAGTGGTGAAGAACTATGGCTACACCTTC.

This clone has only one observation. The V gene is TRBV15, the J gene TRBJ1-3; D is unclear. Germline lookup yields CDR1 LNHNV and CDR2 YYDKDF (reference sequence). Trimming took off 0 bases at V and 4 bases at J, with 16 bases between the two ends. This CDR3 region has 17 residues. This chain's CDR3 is CATSRDGMRGSGNTIYF. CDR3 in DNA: TGTGCCACCAGCAGAGATGGGATGCGAGGGTCAGGAAACACCATATATTTT.

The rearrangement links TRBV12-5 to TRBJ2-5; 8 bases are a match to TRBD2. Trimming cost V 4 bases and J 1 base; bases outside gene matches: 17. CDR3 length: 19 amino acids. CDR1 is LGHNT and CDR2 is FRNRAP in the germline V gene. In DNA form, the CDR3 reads TGTGCTAGTGGTTCTGGTCGAACTAGCGGCCAAGGGAGCCAAGAGACCCAGTACTTC. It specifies CASGSGRTSGQGSQETQYF.

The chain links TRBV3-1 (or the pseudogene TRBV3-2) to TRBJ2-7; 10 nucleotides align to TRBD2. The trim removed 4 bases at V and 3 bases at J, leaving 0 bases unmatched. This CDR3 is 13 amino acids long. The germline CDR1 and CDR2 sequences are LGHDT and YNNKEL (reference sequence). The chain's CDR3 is CASSPSGSYEQYF. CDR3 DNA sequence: TGTGCCAGCAGCCCTAGCGGGAGCTACGAGCAGTACTTC.

The CDR3 DNA is TGTGCCAGCAGTGAAGCCGGGCGGTCCTTCTACGAGCAGTACTTC. It codes for CASSEAGRSFYEQYF. The chain combines TRBV6-1 with TRBJ2-7; D is uncertain. This CDR3 region has 15 residues. V lost 0 bases and J lost 3, with 12 bases in between. The germline gives CDR1 MNHNS, CDR2 SASEGT.

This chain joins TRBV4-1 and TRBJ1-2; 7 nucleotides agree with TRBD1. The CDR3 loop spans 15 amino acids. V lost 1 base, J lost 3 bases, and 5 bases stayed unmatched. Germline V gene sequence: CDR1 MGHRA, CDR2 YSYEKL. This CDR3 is CASSQGAGTDYGYTF. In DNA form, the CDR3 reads TGCGCCAGCAGCCAAGGGGCAGGGACAGACTATGGCTACACCTTC.

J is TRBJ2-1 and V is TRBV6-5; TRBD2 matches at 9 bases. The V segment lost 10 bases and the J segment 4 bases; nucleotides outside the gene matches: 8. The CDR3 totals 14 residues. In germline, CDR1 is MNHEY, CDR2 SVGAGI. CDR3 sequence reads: CATTGTSPYNEQFF. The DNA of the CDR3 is TGTGCCACCACCGGGACTAGCCCTTACAATGAGCAGTTCTTC.

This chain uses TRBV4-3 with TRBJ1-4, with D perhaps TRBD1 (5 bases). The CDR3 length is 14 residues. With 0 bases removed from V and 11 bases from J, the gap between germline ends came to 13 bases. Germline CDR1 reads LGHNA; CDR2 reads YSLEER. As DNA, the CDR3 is TGCGCCAGCAGCCAAGAAGCCGGGGAGGGGAAACTGTTTTTT. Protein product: CASSQEAGEGKLFF.

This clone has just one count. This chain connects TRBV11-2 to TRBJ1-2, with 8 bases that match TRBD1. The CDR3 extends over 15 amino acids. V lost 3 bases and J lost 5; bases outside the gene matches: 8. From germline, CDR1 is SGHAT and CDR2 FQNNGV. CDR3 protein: CASSLGQAGLYGYTF. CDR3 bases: TGTGCCAGCAGCTTGGGACAGGCGGGTCTTTATGGCTACACCTTC.

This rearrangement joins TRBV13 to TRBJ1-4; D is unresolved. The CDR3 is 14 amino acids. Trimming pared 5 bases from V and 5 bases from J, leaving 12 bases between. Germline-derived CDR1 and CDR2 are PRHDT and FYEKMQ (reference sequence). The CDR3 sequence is CASSLSPANEKLFF. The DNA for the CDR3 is TGTGCCAGCAGCCTGTCCCCGGCCAATGAAAAACTGTTTTTT.

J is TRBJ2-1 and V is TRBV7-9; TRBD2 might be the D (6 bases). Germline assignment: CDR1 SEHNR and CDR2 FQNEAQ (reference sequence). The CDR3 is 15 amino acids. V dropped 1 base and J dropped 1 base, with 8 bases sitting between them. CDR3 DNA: TGTGCCAGCAGCTTAGACGGGAGTTCCTACAATGAGCAGTTCTTC. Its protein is CASSLDGSSYNEQFF. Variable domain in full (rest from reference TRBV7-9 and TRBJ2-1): DTGVSQNPRHKITKRGQNVTFRCDPISEHNRLYWYRQTLGQGPEFLTYFQNEAQLEKSRLLSDRFSAERPKGSFSTLEIQRTEQGDSAMYLCASSLDGSSYNEQFFGPGTRLTVL.

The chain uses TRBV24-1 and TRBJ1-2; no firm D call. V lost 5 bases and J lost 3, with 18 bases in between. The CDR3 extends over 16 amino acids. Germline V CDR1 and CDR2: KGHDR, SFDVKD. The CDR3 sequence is CATSGGRAASDYGYTF. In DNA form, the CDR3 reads TGTGCCACCAGTGGAGGTCGGGCAGCCTCGGACTATGGCTACACCTTC.

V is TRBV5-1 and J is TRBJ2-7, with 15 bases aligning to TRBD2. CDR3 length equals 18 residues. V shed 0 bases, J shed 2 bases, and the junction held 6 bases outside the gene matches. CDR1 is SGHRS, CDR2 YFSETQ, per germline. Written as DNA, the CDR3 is TGCGCCAGCAGCTTGGGGGGGACTAGCGGGAGGCTCACCTACGAGCAGTACTTC. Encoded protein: CASSLGGTSGRLTYEQYF. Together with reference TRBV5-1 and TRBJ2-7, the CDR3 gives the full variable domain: KAGVTQTPRYLIKTRGQQVTLSCSPISGHRSVSWYQQTPGQGLQFLFEYFSETQRNKGNFPGRFSGRQFSNSRSEMNVSTLELGDSALYLCASSLGGTSGRLTYEQYFGPGTRLTVT.

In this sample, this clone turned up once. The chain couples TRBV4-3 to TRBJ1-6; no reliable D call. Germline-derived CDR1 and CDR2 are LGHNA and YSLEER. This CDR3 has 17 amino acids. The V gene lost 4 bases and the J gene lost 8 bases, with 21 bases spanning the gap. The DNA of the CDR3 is TGCGCCAGCAGCCGAGACACGGCGAGGATCCCCTATTCACCCCTCCACTTT. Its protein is CASSRDTARIPYSPLHF.

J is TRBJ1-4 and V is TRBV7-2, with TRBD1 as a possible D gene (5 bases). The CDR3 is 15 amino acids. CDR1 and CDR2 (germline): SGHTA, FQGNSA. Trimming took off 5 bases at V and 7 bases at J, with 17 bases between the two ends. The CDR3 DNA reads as TGTGCCAGCAGCCCTACCGCTGGGGGTGGTGAAAAACTGTTTTTT. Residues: CASSPTAGGGEKLFF.

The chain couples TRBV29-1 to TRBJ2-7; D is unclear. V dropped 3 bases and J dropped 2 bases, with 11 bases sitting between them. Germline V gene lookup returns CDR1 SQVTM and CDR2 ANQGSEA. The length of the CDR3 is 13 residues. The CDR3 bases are TGCAGCGTTGAGAATGGCGGAACCTACGAGCAGTACTTC. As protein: CSVENGGTYEQYF.

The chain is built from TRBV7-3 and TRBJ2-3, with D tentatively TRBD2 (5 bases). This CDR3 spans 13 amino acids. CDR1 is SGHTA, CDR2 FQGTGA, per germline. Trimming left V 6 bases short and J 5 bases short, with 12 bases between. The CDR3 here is CASSPIRGDTQYF. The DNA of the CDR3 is TGTGCCAGCAGTCCCATTCGGGGAGATACGCAGTATTTT.

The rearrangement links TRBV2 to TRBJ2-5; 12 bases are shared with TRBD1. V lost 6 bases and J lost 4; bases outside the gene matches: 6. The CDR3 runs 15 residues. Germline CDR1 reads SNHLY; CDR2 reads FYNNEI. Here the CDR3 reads CASRAGTGGRETQYF. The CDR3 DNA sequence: TGTGCCAGCAGAGCCGGGACAGGGGGCCGAGAGACCCAGTACTTC.

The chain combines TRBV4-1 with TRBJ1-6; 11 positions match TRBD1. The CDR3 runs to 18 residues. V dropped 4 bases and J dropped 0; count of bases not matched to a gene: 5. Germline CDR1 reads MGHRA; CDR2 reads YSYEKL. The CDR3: CASSLTDRGLSYNSPLHF. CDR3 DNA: TGCGCCAGCAGCCTGACGGACAGGGGGCTCTCCTATAATTCACCCCTCCACTTT.

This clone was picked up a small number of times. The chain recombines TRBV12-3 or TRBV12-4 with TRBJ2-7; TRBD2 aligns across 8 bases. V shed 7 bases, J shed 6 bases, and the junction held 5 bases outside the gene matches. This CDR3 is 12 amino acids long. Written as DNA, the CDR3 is TGTGCCAGCAAGGGACTAGAGAGCGAGCAGTACTTC. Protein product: CASKGLESEQYF.